The clone carrying this T cell receptor beta chain has a handful of counts. Its antigen is unidentified. The data belong to a study of T cells in Graves' hyperthyroidism and ophthalmopathy. Findings and caveats of the study: Blood shared most expanded thyroid clonotypes above 0.001.

Using RNA transcripts as the source, TCR beta CDR3 regions were amplified. When the TCR CDR3 underwent first-round RT-PCR, the HTBI primer set was used. TCRdb passed the multiplex PCR reads through MiXCR, listing each CDR3 protein once. The data contain approximately 870,000 distinct CDR3 sequences, about two fifths of them singletons. Researchers defined stable Graves' hyperthyroidism as no ophthalmopathy progression within 18 months. Orbital computed tomography, thyroid ultrasound, serum thyroxine and TRAb, and clinical symptoms together informed the diagnoses. Germline V gives CDR1 SGHTA, CDR2 FQGNSA. Trimming shortened V by 3 bases and J by 6 bases, and 18 bases separated the two germline ends. The CDR3 covers 15 residues.

Material: blood. The chain employs TRBV7-2 and TRBJ2-7; D is unresolved. The TCR sequence derives from a man aged 18-30 years with Graves' hyperthyroidism. The CDR3 DNA reads TGTGCCAGCAGCTTCTTCAGAGGACCTGCTGCCGAGCAGTACTTC. Protein product: CASSFFRGPAAEQYF. Using reference TRBV7-2 and TRBJ2-7 for the parts outside the CDR3, the full variable domain is GAGVSQSPSNKVTEKGKDVELRCDPISGHTALYWYRQSLGQGLEFLIYFQGNSAPDKSGLPSDRFSAERTGGSVSTLTIQRTQQEDSAVYLCASSFFRGPAAEQYFGPGTRLTVT.